This record looks at one TCR beta chain sequence and its context. What it binds is not known. The Oncomine TCR Beta short-read assay was what sequenced the DNA obtained from cultured CD4+ T cells. TCRdb re-analysed the PCR reads in MiXCR, keeping a single row per CDR3 protein. The sample holds about 11,000 distinct CDR3 sequences; just over 70% are singletons and the top ten take 10% to 15%. The treatment here: approximately nine-day PBMC culture with coronavirus spike peptide pools or control peptides (ViraFEST assay). These data originate in a study of vaccination and CD4 T cells after COVID-19. For the study at large: Spike peptides, overlapping and drawn from SARS-CoV-2, HCoV-NL63, HCoV-OC43 and HCoV-229E, were used to stimulate cells. Researchers treated control cultures with a CEFX pool, an HIV-1 Nef pool, or no peptide.

This CDR3 region has 12 residues. V was clipped by 2 bases and J by 8 bases, with 8 bases between them. Germline CDR1 is MNHEY and CDR2 is SVGEGT. Study-level findings and limits: Convalescent participants were relatively few, and none had early post-infection timepoints studied.

The sequence was obtained from a human donor who had recovered from COVID-19. The chain joins TRBV6-2 or TRBV6-3 to TRBJ2-3; no definite D call. Sequencing used CD4+ T cells from blood, cultured in vitro. The CDR3 loop reads CASSYALGTQYF. In DNA, the CDR3 is TGTGCCAGCAGTTACGCCTTGGGTACGCAGTATTTT.